The clone carrying this T cell receptor beta chain appeared once. This entry is derived from a study of control samples from healthy donors and cancer patients. Germline V gene data show CDR1 as SGHNT and CDR2 as YYREEE (reference sequence). With 4 bases removed from V and 0 bases from J, the gap between germline ends came to 11 bases. The CDR3 length is 15 residues. Sequencing was performed with immunoSEQ multiplex PCR; in TCRdb, only in-frame clones are kept and a portion is missing. This sample has about 220,000 clones; 90% to 95% occur once, and the top ten carry less than 1.6%. The sequence was obtained from a middle-aged man in good health. Sequences were obtained from blood. The rearrangement uses TRBV5-4 and TRBJ1-3, with D tentatively TRBD1 (5 bases). The CDR3 protein is CASSAGTDSGNTIYF. The CDR3 DNA reads as TGTGCCAGCAGCGCGGGGACCGACTCTGGAAACACCATATATTTT.